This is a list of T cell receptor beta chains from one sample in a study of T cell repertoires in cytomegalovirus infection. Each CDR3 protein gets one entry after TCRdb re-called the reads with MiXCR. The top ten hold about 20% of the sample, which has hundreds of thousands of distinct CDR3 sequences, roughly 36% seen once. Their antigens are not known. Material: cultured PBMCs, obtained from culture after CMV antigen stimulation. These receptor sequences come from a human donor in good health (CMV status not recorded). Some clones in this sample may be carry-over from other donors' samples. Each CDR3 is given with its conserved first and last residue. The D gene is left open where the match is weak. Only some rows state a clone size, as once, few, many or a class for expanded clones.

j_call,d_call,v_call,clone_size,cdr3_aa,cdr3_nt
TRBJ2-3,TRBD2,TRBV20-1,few,CSALAGEVINTQYF,TGCAGTGCTCTAGCGGGAGAGGTGATAAATACGCAGTATTTT
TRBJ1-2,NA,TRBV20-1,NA,CSARDPGVDGYTF,TGCAGTGCTAGAGATCCCGGGGTAGACGGCTACACCTTC
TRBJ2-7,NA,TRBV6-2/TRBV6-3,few,CASSYGARNSYEQYF,TGTGCCAGCAGTTACGGGGCGCGGAACTCCTACGAGCAGTACTTC
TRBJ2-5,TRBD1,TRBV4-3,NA,CASSQYPGQNQETQYF,TGCGCCAGCAGCCAATATCCGGGACAGAATCAAGAGACCCAGTACTTC
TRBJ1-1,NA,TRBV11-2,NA,CASSSSRTSVFF,TGTGCCAGCAGTTCTTCCCGGACATCGGTTTTCTTT
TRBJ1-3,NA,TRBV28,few,CASSPRGDTIYF,TGTGCCAGCAGCCCCAGGGGTGACACCATATATTTT
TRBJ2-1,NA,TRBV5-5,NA,CASSIAGEQFF,TGTGCCAGCAGCATAGCCGGTGAGCAGTTCTTC
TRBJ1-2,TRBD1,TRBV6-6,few,CASSYRPGQTSYGYTF,TGTGCCAGCAGTTACCGACCGGGACAGACTTCCTATGGCTACACCTTC
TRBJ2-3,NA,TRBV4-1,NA,CASSQGRSTGATDTQYF,TGCGCCAGCAGCCAAGGACGTTCGACAGGCGCCACAGATACGCAGTATTTT
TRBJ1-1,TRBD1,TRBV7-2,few,CASSPTGVSTEAFF,TGTGCCAGCAGCCCAACAGGGGTGAGCACTGAAGCTTTCTTT
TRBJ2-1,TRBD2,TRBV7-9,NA,CASSLTAGGGHEQFF,TGTGCCAGCAGCTTAACCGCGGGAGGAGGCCATGAGCAGTTCTTC
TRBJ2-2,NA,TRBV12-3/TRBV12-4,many,CASRITSNTGELFF,TGTGCCAGCAGGATAACTAGCAACACCGGGGAGCTGTTTTTT
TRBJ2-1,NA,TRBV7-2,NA,CASSAQTGYNEQFF,TGTGCCAGCAGCGCACAGACAGGCTACAATGAGCAGTTCTTC
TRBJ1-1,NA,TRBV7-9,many,CASSSLVGTEAFF,TGTGCCAGCAGCTCACTGGTGGGCACTGAAGCTTTCTTT
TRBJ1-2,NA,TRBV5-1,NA,CASSLANGNYGYTF,TGCGCCAGCAGCTTGGCCAATGGAAACTATGGCTACACCTTC
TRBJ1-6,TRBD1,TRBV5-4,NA,CASRTGVDSPLHF,TGTGCCAGCAGAACAGGGGTAGATTCACCCCTCCACTTT
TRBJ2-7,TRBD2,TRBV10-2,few,CASGSSGGQDHEQYF,TGCGCCAGCGGCTCTAGCGGGGGTCAGGACCACGAGCAGTACTTC
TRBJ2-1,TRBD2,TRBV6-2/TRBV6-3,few,CASSPQLAGGVNEQFF,TGTGCCAGCAGCCCTCAACTAGCGGGAGGGGTAAATGAGCAGTTCTTC
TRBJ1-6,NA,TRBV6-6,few,CASSYLTEHASPLHF,TGTGCCAGCAGTTATTTGACAGAGCATGCTTCACCCCTCCACTTT
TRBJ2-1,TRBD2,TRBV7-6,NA,CASSLASSGGTYNEQFF,TGTGCCAGCAGCTTAGCCTCCAGCGGGGGCACCTACAATGAGCAGTTCTTC
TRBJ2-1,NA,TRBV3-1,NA,CASSQASPAYNEQFF,TGTGCCAGCAGCCAAGCTAGCCCAGCCTACAATGAGCAGTTCTTC
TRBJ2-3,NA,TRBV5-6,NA,CASSTITGIGTDTQYF,TGTGCCAGCAGCACGATCACAGGGATCGGCACAGATACGCAGTATTTT
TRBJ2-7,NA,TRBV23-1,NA,CASSQPKAPASYEQYF,TGCGCCAGCAGCCAACCTAAGGCGCCGGCTTCCTACGAGCAGTACTTC
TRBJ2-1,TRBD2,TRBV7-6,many,CASSLAYSGVYNEQFF,TGTGCCAGCAGCTTAGCGTACAGCGGGGTCTACAATGAGCAGTTCTTC
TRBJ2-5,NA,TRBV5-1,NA,CASSLAEARGTQYF,TGCGCCAGCAGCTTGGCCGAAGCGAGGGGGACCCAGTACTTC
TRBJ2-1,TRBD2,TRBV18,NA,CASSPLAGESSYNEQFF,TGTGCCAGCTCACCGCTAGCGGGGGAGAGCTCCTACAATGAGCAGTTCTTC
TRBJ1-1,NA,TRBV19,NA,CASRGLGSRYEAFF,TGTGCCAGTAGAGGGTTGGGCTCCCGTTATGAAGCTTTCTTT
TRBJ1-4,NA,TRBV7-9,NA,CASSLGMGGIGEKLFF,TGTGCCAGCAGCTTAGGAATGGGGGGGATTGGAGAAAAACTGTTTTTT
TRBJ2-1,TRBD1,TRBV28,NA,CASSPTGTGYNEQFF,TGTGCCAGCTCCCCTACAGGGACAGGCTACAATGAGCAGTTCTTC
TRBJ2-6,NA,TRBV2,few,CASRLGSGANVLTF,TGTGCCAGCAGGCTGGGCTCTGGGGCCAACGTCCTGACTTTC
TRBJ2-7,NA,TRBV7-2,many,CASSLRRSAPSYEQYF,TGTGCCAGCAGCTTACGGAGGAGCGCCCCTTCCTACGAGCAGTACTTC
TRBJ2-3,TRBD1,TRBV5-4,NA,CASNNIGQADTDTQYF,TGTGCCAGCAACAACATAGGACAGGCTGACACAGATACGCAGTATTTT
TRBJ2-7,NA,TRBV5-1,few,CASSQSTGFGYEQYF,TGCGCCAGCAGCCAAAGTACTGGTTTCGGCTACGAGCAGTACTTC
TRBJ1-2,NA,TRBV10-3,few,CAISESTYNYGYTF,TGTGCCATCAGTGAGTCCACATACAACTATGGCTACACCTTC
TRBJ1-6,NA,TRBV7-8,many,CASSRGDSYNSPLHF,TGTGCCAGCAGCCGGGGTGACTCCTATAATTCACCCCTCCACTTT
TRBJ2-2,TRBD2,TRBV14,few,CASSPADGGTGELFF,TGTGCCAGCAGCCCAGCCGACGGGGGGACCGGGGAGCTGTTTTTT
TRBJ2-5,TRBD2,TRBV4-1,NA,CASSLTGGLGETQYF,TGCGCCAGCAGCCTAACGGGGGGTTTAGGGGAGACCCAGTACTTC
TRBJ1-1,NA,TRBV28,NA,CASKGFELNTEAFF,TGTGCCAGCAAGGGATTCGAATTGAACACTGAAGCTTTCTTT
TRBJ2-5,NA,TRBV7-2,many,CASSSRQETQYF,TGTGCCAGCAGCTCACGGCAGGAGACCCAGTACTTC
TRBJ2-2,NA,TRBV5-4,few,CASSFALYTGELFF,TGTGCCAGCAGCTTTGCCCTTTACACCGGGGAGCTGTTTTTT
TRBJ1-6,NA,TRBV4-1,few,CASSQGDGRGSPLHF,TGCGCCAGCAGCCAAGGAGACGGACGCGGATCACCCCTCCACTTT
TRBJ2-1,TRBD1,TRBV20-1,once,CSAAGTGYYNEQFF,TGCAGTGCGGCCGGGACAGGGTACTACAATGAGCAGTTCTTC
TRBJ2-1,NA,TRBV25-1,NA,CASSEFGGGDEQFF,TGTGCCAGCAGTGAATTTGGCGGAGGAGATGAGCAGTTCTTC
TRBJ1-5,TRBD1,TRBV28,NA,CASRNRGYQPQHF,TGTGCCAGCAGAAACAGGGGGTATCAGCCCCAGCATTTT
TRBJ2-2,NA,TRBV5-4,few,CASSLVRFPGELFF,TGTGCCAGCAGCTTGGTCCGCTTCCCCGGGGAGCTGTTTTTT
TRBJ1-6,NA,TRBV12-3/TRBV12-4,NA,CASSFLGNNSPLHF,TGTGCCAGCAGTTTTCTGGGGAACAATTCACCCCTCCACTTT
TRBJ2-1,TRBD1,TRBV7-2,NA,CASSLSGTGYVNEQFF,TGTGCCAGCAGCCTATCCGGGACAGGGTATGTGAATGAGCAGTTCTTC
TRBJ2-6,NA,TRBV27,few,CASSWVGRSGANVLTF,TGTGCCAGCAGTTGGGTGGGACGCTCTGGGGCCAACGTCCTGACTTTC
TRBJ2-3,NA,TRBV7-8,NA,CASSLGGGVADTQYF,TGTGCCAGCAGCTTGGGGGGGGGCGTAGCAGATACGCAGTATTTT
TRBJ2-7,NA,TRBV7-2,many,CASSLAPWDGGEQYF,TGTGCCAGCAGCTTAGCGCCGTGGGACGGCGGCGAGCAGTACTTC
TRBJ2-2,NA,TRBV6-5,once,CATGKPSTGELFF,TGTGCCACCGGGAAGCCGAGTACCGGGGAGCTGTTTTTT
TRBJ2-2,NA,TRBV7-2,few,CASSLSNGPTGELFF,TGTGCCAGCAGCTTATCCAATGGCCCCACCGGGGAGCTGTTTTTT
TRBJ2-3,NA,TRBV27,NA,CASSSRATNTQYF,TGTGCCAGCAGTTCCCGGGCCACCAATACGCAGTATTTT
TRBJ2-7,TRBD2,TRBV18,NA,CASSITSGGPNEQYF,TGTGCCAGCTCCATCACTAGCGGGGGGCCAAATGAGCAGTACTTC
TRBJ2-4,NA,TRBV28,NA,CASSPSTAGDIQYF,TGTGCCAGCAGTCCCTCGACCGCCGGAGACATTCAGTACTTC
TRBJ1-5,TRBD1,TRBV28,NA,CASTQGVTGNQPQHF,TGTGCCAGCACCCAGGGGGTCACCGGCAATCAGCCCCAGCATTTT
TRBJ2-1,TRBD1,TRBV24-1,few,CATSRTGALDNEQFF,TGTGCCACGAGTCGTACAGGGGCCCTGGACAATGAGCAGTTCTTC
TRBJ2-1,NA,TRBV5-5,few,CASSRDLGEQFF,TGTGCCAGCAGCCGAGATTTAGGGGAGCAGTTCTTC
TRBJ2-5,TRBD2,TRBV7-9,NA,CASSPGTSGRSQETQYF,TGTGCCAGCAGCCCCGGGACTAGCGGGAGGTCTCAAGAGACCCAGTACTTC
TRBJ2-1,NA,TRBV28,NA,CASSLPGASYNEQFF,TGTGCCAGCAGTTTACCAGGGGCGTCCTACAATGAGCAGTTCTTC